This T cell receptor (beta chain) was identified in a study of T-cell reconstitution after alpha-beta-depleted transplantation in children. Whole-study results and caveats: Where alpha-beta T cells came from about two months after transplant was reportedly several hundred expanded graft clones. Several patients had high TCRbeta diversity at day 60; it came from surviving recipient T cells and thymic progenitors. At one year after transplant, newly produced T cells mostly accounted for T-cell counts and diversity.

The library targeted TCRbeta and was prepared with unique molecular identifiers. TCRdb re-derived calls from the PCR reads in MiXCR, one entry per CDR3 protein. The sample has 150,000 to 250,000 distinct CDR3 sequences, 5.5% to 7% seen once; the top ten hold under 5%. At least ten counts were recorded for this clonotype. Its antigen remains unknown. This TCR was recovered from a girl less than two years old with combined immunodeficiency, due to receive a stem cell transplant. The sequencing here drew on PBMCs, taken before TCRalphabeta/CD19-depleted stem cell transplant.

CDR3 DNA sequence: TGTGCCAGCAGTAATCTGGGACTAGCGGAGGTGTTTTGGGATGAGCAGTTCTTC. Its protein is CASSNLGLAEVFWDEQFF. The chain carries TRBV6-2 or TRBV6-3 and TRBJ2-1, with 11 bases identical to TRBD2. V trimming: 5 bases; J trimming: 8 bases; junction bases outside the gene matches: 17. CDR1 and CDR2 (germline): MNHEY, SVGEGT. The CDR3 contains 18 residues.